This T cell receptor beta chain is from a study of shared clonotypes between healthy human individuals. Study background: The people who gave samples were a couple of women and a few men aged 18 to 49.

Clones were sequenced by immunoSEQ multiplex PCR, and TCRdb holds only the in-frame ones, with some missing. The sample lists under 600,000 clones, around 97% seen once, with approximately 0.057% in the top ten. The CDR3 loop spans 13 amino acids. J gave up 4 bases and V 4 bases, and 3 bases lay outside the gene matches. Germline V gene sequence: CDR1 MNHEY, CDR2 SMNVEV (reference sequence). Specimen: naive CD4+ T cells sorted from blood. Specified subset: CD45RA+ positively selected. The genes are TRBV27 and TRBJ1-2; 7 bases agree with TRBD1. This receptor was obtained from a young woman in good health. Written as DNA, the CDR3 is TGTGCCAGCAGTTCCCGACAGGGCTATGGCTACACCTTC. Protein sequence: CASSSRQGYGYTF.